This record covers a single TCR beta chain. Use of 60 Vbeta and 13 Jbeta primers characterized the PCR. The assay was immunoSEQ multiplex PCR, and TCRdb's table has in-frame clones only and misses some. The sample lists under 200,000 clones, less than 80% occurring once. This sample stems from a study of cytomegalovirus exposure and HLA in healthy donors. Germline V gives CDR1 SGHNT, CDR2 YENEEA. The CDR3 runs to 18 residues. The V segment lost 5 bases and the J segment 1 base; nucleotides outside the gene matches: 13. The receptor was isolated from a middle-aged woman in good health and CMV-seronegative. The J gene is TRBJ1-1, the V gene TRBV11-3; 10 bases line up with TRBD1. The sample was PBMCs. CDR3 residues: CASSERGQGIRGNTEAFF. The CDR3 DNA is TGTGCCAGCAGCGAACGGGGACAGGGGATTAGAGGGAACACTGAAGCTTTCTTT.